One sample yielded the 26 T cell receptor beta chains listed below, sequenced in a study of neurological immune-mediated disorders. MiXCR, run by TCRdb on the 5' RACE reads, gives a single entry per CDR3 protein. Seen here are 70,000 or so distinct CDR3 sequences, 2.5% to 3.5% observed once, and the top ten hold more than 4%. Material for sequencing was PBMCs. Receptors were obtained from a woman in her 50s with multiple sclerosis.

This clonotype showed up many times. The rearrangement uses TRBV20-1 and TRBJ2-3, with D perhaps TRBD2 (5 bases). Germline V CDR1 and CDR2: DFQATT, SNEGSKA (reference sequence). The germline V and J ends were trimmed by 3 bases and 0 bases, with 16 bases remaining between them. CDR3 size: 16 residues. The CDR3 DNA reads as TGCAGTGCTAGGGGAGATGGGAAAACTAGCACAGATACGCAGTATTTT. Translating gives CSARGDGKTSTDTQYF.

This clonotype has ten or more counts. This chain uses TRBV28 with TRBJ2-4, with a possible D match to TRBD1 (6 bases). There are 11 residues in the CDR3. V was trimmed by 6 bases and J by 12 bases, leaving 12 bases between them. From germline, CDR1 is MDHEN and CDR2 SYDVKM. The CDR3 sequence is CASSRTETQYF. The CDR3 DNA is TGTGCCAGCAGCAGGACAGAGACTCAGTACTTC.

This chain joins TRBV12-3 or TRBV12-4 and TRBJ2-1, with D perhaps TRBD2 (6 bases). Trimming left V 3 bases short and J 0 bases short, with 9 bases between. CDR3 size: 15 residues. CDR3 sequence: CASSFGGNSYNEQFF. In nucleotides, the CDR3 is TGTGCCAGCAGTTTCGGCGGGAACTCCTACAATGAGCAGTTCTTC.

At least ten counts were recorded for this clonotype. This chain joins TRBV4-3 and TRBJ1-5; no clear D gene. V was cut by 0 bases and J by 3 bases, with 15 bases left in between. Germline-derived CDR1 and CDR2 are LGHNA and YSLEER. This CDR3 has 17 amino acids. The CDR3 sequence is CASSQDSSVGNNQPQHF. CDR3 DNA sequence: TGCGCCAGCAGCCAAGATTCTTCAGTTGGGAACAATCAGCCCCAGCATTTT.

This clonotype was picked up many times. The rearrangement joins TRBV28 to TRBJ2-6; D unresolved. Germline V gene lookup returns CDR1 MDHEN and CDR2 SYDVKM. The CDR3 loop spans 13 amino acids. V was cut by 6 bases and J by 4 bases, with 7 bases left in between. The CDR3 is CASRRPGANVLTF. The CDR3 DNA reads TGTGCCAGCAGGAGACCCGGGGCCAACGTCCTGACTTTC.

As concerns this clonotype: This could be a read error, since a much larger clone is one nucleotide away. The chain joins TRBV7-2 to TRBJ1-2; D might be TRBD1 (6 bases). The CDR3 runs 14 residues. Germline CDR1 and CDR2: SGHTA and FQGNSA. The V gene lost 5 bases and the J gene lost 8 bases, with 18 bases spanning the gap. The CDR3, as DNA: TGTGCCAGCAGCCCCGACGGGGGCGGGGGGGGCTACACCTTC. This gives the protein CASSPDGGGGGYTF.

This clonotype has at least ten counts. The chain recombines TRBV10-3 with TRBJ2-1; TRBD2 matches at 12 bases. Germline trimming cut 3 bases from V and 10 bases from J; bases unmatched to any gene: 4. Germline CDR1 reads ENHRY; CDR2 reads SYGVKD. This CDR3 is 14 amino acids long. The CDR3, as DNA: TGTGCCATCAGTGAACCTAGCGGGAGGGAAGAGCAGTTCTTC. Its translation is CAISEPSGREEQFF.

There are many counts of this clonotype. The chain employs TRBV7-9 and TRBJ2-7; possibly TRBD1 for D (5 bases). Germline V gene data show CDR1 as SEHNR and CDR2 as FQNEAQ (reference sequence). The V end lost 4 bases, the J end lost 1 base, and 8 bases lay between the germline ends. The CDR3 sequence is 13 residues long. The CDR3 region is CASSSPGSYEQYV. Written as DNA, the CDR3 is TGTGCCAGCAGCTCCCCAGGGTCCTACGAGCAGTACGTC.

Ten or more counts support this clonotype. V and J are TRBV20-1 and TRBJ2-1; D is unclear. There are 11 residues in the CDR3. Germline V gene lookup returns CDR1 DFQATT and CDR2 SNEGSKA (reference sequence). Trimming shortened V by 2 bases and J by 10 bases, and 9 bases separated the two germline ends. CDR3 residues: CSARIVWEQFF. As DNA, the CDR3 is TGCAGTGCTAGAATAGTATGGGAGCAGTTCTTC.

In this sample, this clonotype turned up many times. The chain has TRBV18 and TRBJ1-1; tentatively, D is TRBD1 (6 bases). From germline, CDR1 is KGHSH and CDR2 LQKENI. V was clipped by 4 bases and J by 2 bases, with 17 bases between them. The CDR3 length is 16 residues. CDR3 in DNA: TGTGCCAGCTCACTCCTTCAATGGACAGAAAACACTGAAGCTTTCTTT. Amino acid sequence: CASSLLQWTENTEAFF. Complete variable domain (other parts from reference TRBV18 and TRBJ1-1): NAGVMQNPRHLVRRRGQEARLRCSPMKGHSHVYWYRQLPEEGLKFMVYLQKENIIDESGMPKERFSAEFPKEGPSILRIQQVVRGDSAAYFCASSLLQWTENTEAFFGQGTRLTVV.

This clonotype was seen ten or more times. The V call is TRBV12-3 or TRBV12-4, the J call TRBJ2-5; D is perhaps TRBD1 (6 bases). The CDR3 length is 13 residues. V shed 8 bases and J shed 5 bases, with 15 bases lying between them. The CDR3 region is CASGPGAQETQYF. CDR3 in DNA: TGTGCCAGCGGGCCAGGGGCGCAGGAGACCCAGTACTTC.

This clonotype appeared many times. The CDR3: CASYLGFGYNEQFF. The CDR3 bases are TGCGCCAGTTATTTAGGGTTTGGGTACAATGAGCAGTTCTTC. V is TRBV5-1 and J is TRBJ2-1; D is unclear. This CDR3 is 14 amino acids long. Germline-derived CDR1 and CDR2 are SGHRS and YFSETQ. V dropped 8 bases and J dropped 4 bases, with 16 bases sitting between them.

This clonotype occurred many times. This chain joins TRBV28 and TRBJ2-4; TRBD2 matches at 11 bases. The CDR3 extends over 17 amino acids. Per the germline V gene, CDR1 is MDHEN and CDR2 is SYDVKM. V trimming: 6 bases; J trimming: 1 base; junction bases outside the gene matches: 8. The CDR3 here is CASRLTSGSRAKNIQYF. CDR3 sequence (DNA): TGTGCCAGCAGACTTACTAGCGGGAGTAGGGCCAAAAACATTCAGTACTTC.

This clonotype appeared many times. V gene TRBV5-1 combines with J gene TRBJ1-6; TRBD1 agrees at 7 bases. CDR1 and CDR2 from the germline V gene are SGHRS and YFSETQ. This CDR3 is 15 amino acids long. V shed 2 bases and J 8 bases; nucleotides not matched to a gene: 7. The CDR3, as DNA: TGCGCCAGCAGCTTCGGGGGGACAGACGATTCACCCCTCCACTTT. Its translation: CASSFGGTDDSPLHF.

The chain has TRBV6-2 or TRBV6-3 and TRBJ1-2; a possible D gene is TRBD1 (5 bases). Germline-derived CDR1 and CDR2 are MNHEY and SVGEGT. Trimming left V 5 bases short and J 8 bases short, with 21 bases between. The CDR3 is made up of 15 amino acids. The CDR3 reads CASSDQLRGVDGYTF. CDR3 nucleotides: TGTGCCAGCAGTGACCAACTTAGAGGGGTTGACGGCTACACCTTC.

Many counts were recorded for this clonotype. The chain carries TRBV5-1 and TRBJ1-4, with D tentatively TRBD1 (5 bases). The CDR3 loop spans 16 amino acids. Trimming shortened V by 2 bases and J by 6 bases, and 17 bases separated the two germline ends. In germline, CDR1 is SGHRS, CDR2 YFSETQ. CDR3 protein: CASSLRGVRSYEKLFF. For the CDR3, the DNA is TGCGCCAGCAGCTTACGAGGGGTTCGTAGTTATGAAAAACTGTTTTTT.

The J gene is TRBJ1-1, the V gene TRBV2, with D tentatively TRBD1 (5 bases). The CDR3 length is 14 residues. With 3 bases removed from V and 6 bases from J, the gap between germline ends came to 14 bases. From germline, CDR1 is SNHLY and CDR2 FYNNEI. The CDR3 coding sequence is TGTGCCAGCAGTGACGAGTGGGGGGGAGCTGAAGCTTTCTTT. Its protein product is CASSDEWGGAEAFF.

This clonotype was observed at least ten times. The chain uses TRBV20-1 and TRBJ2-1, with a weak D call TRBD1 (6 bases). From germline, CDR1 is DFQATT and CDR2 SNEGSKA (reference sequence). Trimming removed 7 bases from V and 6 bases from J, with 16 bases in between. This CDR3 spans 13 amino acids. CDR3 DNA sequence: TGCAGTGGATTAGGGGGAACAGGCAATGAGCAGTTCTTC. It translates to CSGLGGTGNEQFF.

In its sample, this clonotype was seen many times. The chain employs TRBV28 and TRBJ2-1; 8 nucleotides line up with TRBD2. V trimming: 3 bases; J trimming: 6 bases; junction bases outside the gene matches: 4. The CDR3 is 14 amino acids. Germline V CDR1 and CDR2: MDHEN, SYDVKM. CDR3 in DNA: TGTGCCAGCAGTTTCGGGGGGGGGCCCAATGAGCAGTTCTTC. It translates to CASSFGGGPNEQFF.

Many counts were recorded for this clonotype. V gene TRBV7-2 combines with J gene TRBJ1-1, with TRBD1 matching over 7 bases. The CDR3 contains 12 residues. V was clipped by 5 bases and J by 8 bases; unmatched bases: 5. The germline V gene encodes CDR1 SGHTA and CDR2 FQGNSA. This chain's CDR3 is CASSLTRGEAFF. CDR3 DNA: TGTGCCAGCAGCCTCACCAGGGGGGAAGCTTTCTTT.

This clonotype has at least ten counts. The V gene is TRBV5-5, the J gene TRBJ2-1, with TRBD2 identical over 8 bases. The CDR3 length is 16 residues. Germline CDR1 is SGHKS and CDR2 is YYEKEE (reference sequence). Trimming took 2 bases from V and 2 from J; bases not matched to a gene: 6. The DNA of the CDR3 is TGTGCCAGCAGCTTCGAGGCGGGAGGCGCCTACAATGAGCAGTTCTTC. Amino acid sequence: CASSFEAGGAYNEQFF. Using reference TRBV5-5 and TRBJ2-1 for the parts outside the CDR3, the full variable domain is DAGVTQSPTHLIKTRGQQVTLRCSPISGHKSVSWYQQVLGQGPQFIFQYYEKEERGRGNFPDRFSARQFPNYSSELNVNALLLGDSALYLCASSFEAGGAYNEQFFGPGTRLTVL.

A note on this clonotype: One end of the junction does not line up with germline, which may come from a read error. CDR3: CASREWEGCSYAQYF. The CDR3 DNA follows: TGTGCCAGCAGAGAGTGGGAGGGGTGCTCCTACGCGCAGTACTTC. The V and J genes are TRBV6-1 and TRBJ2-7; 7 positions match TRBD2. This CDR3 is built from 15 residues. The V gene's germline CDR1 is MNHNS and CDR2 SASEGT.

This clonotype was counted ten times or more. V and J are TRBV20-1 and TRBJ1-1; 8 bases match TRBD1. V lost 5 bases and J lost 0; bases outside the gene matches: 8. Germline loops: CDR1 DFQATT, CDR2 SNEGSKA (reference sequence). The CDR3 loop spans 15 amino acids. The CDR3 bases are TGCAGTGCTCGGGGACAGGCGGTAATGAACACTGAAGCTTTCTTT. Translated: CSARGQAVMNTEAFF.

In its sample, this clonotype was seen many times. The chain links TRBV5-6 to TRBJ1-5; TRBD1 matches 8 bases. Looked up from germline, CDR1 is SGHDT and CDR2 is YYEEEE. Losses at the gene ends were 0 bases for V and 6 bases for J; bases not matched to a gene: 11. CDR3 length: 17 residues. The DNA of the CDR3 is TGTGCCAGCAGCTTGGAAACAGGGGGAGGTCATCCTCAGCCCCAGCATTTT. This translates into CASSLETGGGHPQPQHF.

Ten or more counts support this clonotype. J is TRBJ1-2 and V is TRBV7-9; the D is unclear. V was shortened by 5 bases and J by 6 bases, with 19 bases between the two germline ends. Germline V CDR1 and CDR2: SEHNR, FQNEAQ (reference sequence). The CDR3 has 15 amino acids. This CDR3 reads CASSLPIGPRDGYTF. DNA for the CDR3: TGTGCCAGCAGCCTACCAATCGGACCAAGGGATGGCTACACCTTC.

This clonotype was detected many times. The chain joins TRBV28 to TRBJ2-3; 9 bases fit TRBD1. Germline CDR1 and CDR2: MDHEN and SYDVKM. J gave up 6 bases and V 3 bases, and 4 bases lay outside the gene matches. The CDR3 consists of 14 residues. The CDR3 nucleotides read TGTGCCAGCAGTTTCGACACAGGGGGCGATACGCAGTATTTT. This sequence encodes CASSFDTGGDTQYF.